This T cell receptor beta chain was observed in a study of T cells in women clearing cervical HPV infection. The overall study: Case blood was drawn when the lesion was first found; control blood after infection became undetectable. Findings of the study overall: TRBV6-7 relative abundance averaged approximately 0.11% in cases and 0.15% to 0.2% in controls. CIN3+ cases had significantly higher TCR repertoire richness than controls, but evenness did not differ.

As concerns this clone: Its antigen is unidentified. The sequenced fragment ends 3 residues before the CDR3 boundary, so the rest is inferred from the germline J gene.

Cervical HPV DNA detected by MY09/MY11 PCR, typed by dot-blot. The CDR3 sequence is 14 residues long. V was pared by 6 bases and J by 4 bases, with 2 bases of the junction left unmatched. From germline, CDR1 is DFQATT and CDR2 SNEGSKA (reference sequence). Here immunoSEQ multiplex PCR was the method, and the copy in TCRdb shows in-frame clones only, minus some. This sample's table reports 40,000 to 55,000 clones. The source of this sequence is a woman between 18 and 70 years old with a cervical HPV16 infection that either progressed to CIN3+ or cleared (not recorded which). The sequenced sample was blood buffy coat. The rearrangement uses TRBV20-1 and TRBJ2-4, with TRBD2 identical over 14 bases. CDR3 protein: CSARLAGGKNIQYF. Partial CDR3 DNA: TGCAGTGCCAGACTAGCGGGGGGGAAAAACATT.